The 11 T cell receptor beta chains listed next were all sequenced from one sample in a study of blood T cell repertoires in COVID-19. TCRdb's table, derived via immunoSEQ multiplex PCR, lists solely in-frame clones and lacks some. The sample lists over 150,000 clones, about 83% occurring once. Sequencing was performed on peripheral blood. These receptors were obtained from a woman between 65 and 79 years old with COVID-19, enrolled during active disease.

Concerning this clone itself: The junction and the germline gene differ at one end; a read error may be behind it. The chain joins TRBV14 to TRBJ2-4; possible D gene TRBD2, 6 bases. CDR1 and CDR2 from the germline V gene are SGHDN and FVKESK. The CDR3 has 11 residues. As DNA, the CDR3 is TGTGCCAGCAGCCAAGTTGGGAGGTTGGAGTTC. Encoded protein: CASSQVGRLEF.

The chain has TRBV3-1 (or the pseudogene TRBV3-2) and TRBJ2-1; D possibly corresponds to TRBD2 (6 bases). This CDR3 contains 16 residues. V dropped 3 bases and J dropped 7 bases, with 19 bases sitting between them. Germline CDR1 reads LGHDT; CDR2 reads YNNKEL (reference sequence). CDR3 region: CASSQARDSYLNEQFF. The CDR3 DNA reads as TGTGCCAGCAGCCAGGCCCGGGACTCCTACTTGAATGAGCAGTTCTTC.

CDR3 amino acids: CASRELAGEQETQYF. The CDR3 DNA reads TGTGCCAGCAGGGAACTAGCGGGGGAACAAGAGACCCAGTACTTC. This sequence joins TRBV7-2 and TRBJ2-5, with TRBD2 identical over 11 bases. Trimming removed 6 bases from V and 2 bases from J; junction bases left unmatched: 5. The germline V gene encodes CDR1 SGHTA and CDR2 FQGNSA. The CDR3 spans 15 residues.

This chain connects TRBV10-3 to TRBJ2-3, with 7 bases matching TRBD2. The V and J ends lost 5 bases and 6 bases, in that order; junction bases with no gene match: 5. The CDR3 has 13 residues. CDR1 is ENHRY and CDR2 is SYGVKD in the germline V gene. The CDR3, as DNA: TGTGCCATCAGTCCTAGCGGCCACGATACGCAGTATTTT. Amino acid sequence: CAISPSGHDTQYF.

J is TRBJ1-6 and V is TRBV5-5; 7 nucleotides align to TRBD1. Trimming took 5 bases from V and 0 from J; bases not matched to a gene: 5. This CDR3 has 16 amino acids. The V gene's germline CDR1 is SGHKS and CDR2 YYEKEE (reference sequence). The CDR3 DNA reads TGTGCCAGCAGGGACAGGATGAGCTCCTATAATTCACCCCTCCACTTT. This codes for CASRDRMSSYNSPLHF.

This chain links TRBV5-1 with TRBJ1-3; 8 nucleotides match TRBD1. CDR1 and CDR2 from the germline V gene are SGHRS and YFSETQ. Unmatched junction bases numbered 2, after V lost 0 bases and J lost 3 bases. The CDR3 has 15 amino acids. The CDR3 here is CASSLGTGNGNTIYF. DNA for the CDR3: TGCGCCAGCAGCTTGGGGACAGGGAATGGAAACACCATATATTTT. The full variable domain, in which reference TRBV5-1 and TRBJ1-3 provide the parts outside the CDR3, is KAGVTQTPRYLIKTRGQQVTLSCSPISGHRSVSWYQQTPGQGLQFLFEYFSETQRNKGNFPGRFSGRQFSNSRSEMNVSTLELGDSALYLCASSLGTGNGNTIYFGEGSWLTVV.

The chain links TRBV5-1 to TRBJ2-7, with TRBD1 matching 9 bases. The junction had 13 bases not matched to a gene; V was cut back by 4 bases and J by 5 bases. Looked up from germline, CDR1 is SGHRS and CDR2 is YFSETQ. The CDR3 spans 16 residues. DNA of the CDR3: TGCGCCAGCAGCGACCGAGAGGGACAGGGTGCGAACGAGCAGTACTTC. Translated, it gives CASSDREGQGANEQYF.

The chain couples TRBV21-1 to TRBJ1-5; the table's D call, TRBD1, was not checked against the DNA. TRBV21-1 is tagged as a pseudogene. The CDR3 has 15 amino acids. DNA of the CDR3: TGTGCCAGCGTAACAGGGCTTCTCAGCAATCAGCCCCAGCATTTT. Translation gives CASVTGLLSNQPQHF.

The genes are TRBV6-4 and TRBJ1-6; 9 nucleotides align to TRBD1. The CDR3 has 15 residues. Per germline, CDR1 MRHNA and CDR2 SNTAGT. J lost 5 bases, V lost 6 bases, and 5 bases had no gene match. For the CDR3, the DNA is TGTGCCAGCAGCCCAGGACAGGGGAATAATTCACCCCTCCACTTT. The encoded protein is CASSPGQGNNSPLHF.

This chain links TRBV11-1 with TRBJ2-1, with 11 bases identical to TRBD1. Germline CDR1 reads SGHAT; CDR2 reads FQDESV (reference sequence). The length of the CDR3 is 14 residues. V was pared by 2 bases and J by 10 bases, with 4 bases of the junction left unmatched. CDR3 loop: CASSLRTGGKEQFF. Written as DNA, the CDR3 is TGTGCCAGCAGCTTAAGGACAGGGGGCAAGGAGCAGTTCTTC.

The chain links TRBV2 to TRBJ1-1, with D unclear. Germline CDR1 SNHLY, CDR2 FYNNEI. This CDR3 spans 15 amino acids. Trimming cost V 2 bases and J 1 base, with 11 bases left between them. As DNA, the CDR3 is TGTGCCAGCAGTGAATATTGGGCAGGGAACACTGAAGCTTTCTTT. It is translated as CASSEYWAGNTEAFF.